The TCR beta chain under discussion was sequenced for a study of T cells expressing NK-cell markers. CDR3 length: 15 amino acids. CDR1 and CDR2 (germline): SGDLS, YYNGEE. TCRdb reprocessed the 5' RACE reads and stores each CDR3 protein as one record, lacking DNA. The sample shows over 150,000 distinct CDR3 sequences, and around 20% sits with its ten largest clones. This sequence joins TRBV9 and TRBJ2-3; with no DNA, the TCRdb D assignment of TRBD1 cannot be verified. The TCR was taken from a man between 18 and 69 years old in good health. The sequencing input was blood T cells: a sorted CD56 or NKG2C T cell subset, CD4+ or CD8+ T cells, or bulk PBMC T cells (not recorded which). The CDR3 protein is CASSPRRGRGDTQYF.